This T cell receptor beta chain was identified in a study of OX40 agonist ivuxolimab in advanced cancers. Study in general: Clinicians treated patients with ivuxolimab, an agonistic anti-OX40 (CD134) antibody. Each dose-escalation patient presented with hepatocellular carcinoma, melanoma, renal cell or head and neck cancer. General study results and limits: Clonal expansion was seen in CD4+ and CD8+ blood T cells by week 6 at 0.1 to 3.0 mg/kg. Also present in some nonresponders was a low level of normalized T-cell clonal expansion.

Only in-frame clones appear in the TCRdb table, and some are missing; sequencing was by immunoSEQ multiplex PCR. The sample shows 35,000 to 45,000 clones, about 86% of them seen only once. This clone was seen only once. Its antigen is unidentified. This CDR3 spans 11 amino acids. Germline V lookup: CDR1 MNHNY, CDR2 SVGAGI (reference sequence). Trimming pared 10 bases from V and 7 bases from J, leaving 13 bases between. Sequencing was performed on CD4+ or CD8+ T cells sorted from blood, taken in a trial of the OX40 agonist ivuxolimab. The receptor was derived from an adult with an advanced solid tumor such as melanoma, head and neck, liver or kidney cancer. The gene calls are TRBV6-6 and TRBJ1-2; D ambiguous. The CDR3 coding sequence is TGTGCCACCCACCTGGGTGTTGGCTACACCTTC. Amino acid sequence: CATHLGVGYTF.